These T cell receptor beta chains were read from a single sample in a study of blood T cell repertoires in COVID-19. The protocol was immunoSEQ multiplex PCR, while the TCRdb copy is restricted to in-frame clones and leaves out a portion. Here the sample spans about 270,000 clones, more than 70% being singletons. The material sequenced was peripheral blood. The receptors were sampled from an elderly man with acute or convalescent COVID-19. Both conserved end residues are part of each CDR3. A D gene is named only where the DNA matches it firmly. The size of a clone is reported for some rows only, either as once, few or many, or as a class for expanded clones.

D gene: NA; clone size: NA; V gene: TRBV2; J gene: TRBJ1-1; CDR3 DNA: TGTGCCAGCAAAGCAGGGGCGAACACTGAAGCTTTCTTT; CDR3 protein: CASKAGANTEAFF
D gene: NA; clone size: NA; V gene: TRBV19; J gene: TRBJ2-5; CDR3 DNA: TGTGCCAGTAGTACGGGGGAGAAGACCCAGTACTTC; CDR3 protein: CASSTGEKTQYF
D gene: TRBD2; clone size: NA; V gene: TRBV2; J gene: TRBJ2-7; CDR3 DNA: TGTGCCAGCAGTGGCGGGGACTACCCCTACGAGCAGTACTTC; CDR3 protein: CASSGGDYPYEQYF
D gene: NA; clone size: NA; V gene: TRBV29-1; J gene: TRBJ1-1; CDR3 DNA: TGCAGCGCCTCCTTCACAACACGGAACACTGAAGCTTTCTTT; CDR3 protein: CSASFTTRNTEAFF
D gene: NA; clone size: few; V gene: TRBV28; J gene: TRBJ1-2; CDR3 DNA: TGTGCCAGCATCTCCGGCCGAGGTTATGGCTACACCTTC; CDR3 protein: CASISGRGYGYTF
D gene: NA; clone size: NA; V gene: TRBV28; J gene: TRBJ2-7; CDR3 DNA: TGTGCCAGCAGTTTCGACGGAGGTACCTACGAGCAGTACTTC; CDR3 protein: CASSFDGGTYEQYF
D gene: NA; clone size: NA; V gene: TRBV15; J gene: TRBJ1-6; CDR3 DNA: TGTGCCACCCCAGGGACAAGCAATTCACCCCTCCACTTT; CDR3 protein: CATPGTSNSPLHF
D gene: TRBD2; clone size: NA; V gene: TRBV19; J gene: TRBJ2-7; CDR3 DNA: TGTGCCAGCAGAGATAGACTAGCGGGGGGTGGCGAGCAGTACTTC; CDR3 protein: CASRDRLAGGGEQYF
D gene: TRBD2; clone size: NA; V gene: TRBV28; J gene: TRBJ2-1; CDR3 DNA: TGTGCCAGCATCGCCGTCCAGGGCAAACTAGCGGGAGGGGAGAGGGAGCAGTTCTTC; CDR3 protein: CASIAVQGKLAGGEREQFF
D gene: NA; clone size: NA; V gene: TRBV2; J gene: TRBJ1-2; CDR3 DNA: TGTGCCAGCAGTGATAGGGGCAGCTACACCTTC; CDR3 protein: CASSDRGSYTF
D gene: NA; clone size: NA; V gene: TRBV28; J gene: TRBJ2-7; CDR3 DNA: TGTGCCAGCAGCCCGCCCGGGAGAGGCTCCTACGAGCAGTACTTC; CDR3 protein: CASSPPGRGSYEQYF
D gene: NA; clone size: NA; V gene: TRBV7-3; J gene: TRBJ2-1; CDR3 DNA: TGTGCCAGCTCACCGGCGGGTTCCTACAATGAGCAGTTCTTC; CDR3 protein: CASSPAGSYNEQFF
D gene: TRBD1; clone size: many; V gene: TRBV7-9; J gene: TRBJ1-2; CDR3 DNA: TGTGCCAGCAGCTTTGACGGGACAGGGCGCGGTGGCTACACCTTC; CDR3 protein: CASSFDGTGRGGYTF
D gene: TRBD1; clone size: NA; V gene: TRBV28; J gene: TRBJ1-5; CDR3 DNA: TGTGCCAGCAGTCCCCGGACAGGGGGAGTAAAGCCCCAGCATTTT; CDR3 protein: CASSPRTGGVKPQHF
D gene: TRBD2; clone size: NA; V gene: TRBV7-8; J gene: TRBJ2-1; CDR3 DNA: TGTGCCAGCAGCCTCAAGCGGGGGTCGAGTATAGAGCAGTTCTTC; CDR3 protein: CASSLKRGSSIEQFF
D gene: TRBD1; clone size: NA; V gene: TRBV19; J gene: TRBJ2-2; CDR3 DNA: TGTGCCAGTAGTATCGCGGGACAGGGACAGACCGGGGAGCTGTTTTTT; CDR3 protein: CASSIAGQGQTGELFF
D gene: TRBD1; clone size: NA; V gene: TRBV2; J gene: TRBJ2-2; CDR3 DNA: TGTGCCACCACGGACAGGGCAGCTGCCGGGGAGCTGTTTTTT; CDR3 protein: CATTDRAAAGELFF
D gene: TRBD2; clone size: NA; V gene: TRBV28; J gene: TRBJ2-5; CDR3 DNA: TGTGCCAGCAGTTTATTACTAGCGGGAGAGGAGACCCAGTACTTC; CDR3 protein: CASSLLLAGEETQYF
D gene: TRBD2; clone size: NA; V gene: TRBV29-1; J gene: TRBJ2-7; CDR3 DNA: TGCAGCGGCACTAGCGGGGAGGCTCGGCAGTACTTC; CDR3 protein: CSGTSGEARQYF
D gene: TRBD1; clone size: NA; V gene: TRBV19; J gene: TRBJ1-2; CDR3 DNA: TGTGCCAGCCGGGGACAGGGGAACGGTGGCTACACCTTC; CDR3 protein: CASRGQGNGGYTF
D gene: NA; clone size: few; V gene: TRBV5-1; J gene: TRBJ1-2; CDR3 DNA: TGCGCCAGCAGCTTGGGGGCTGCAGGGCGCGGCTACACCTTC; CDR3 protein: CASSLGAAGRGYTF
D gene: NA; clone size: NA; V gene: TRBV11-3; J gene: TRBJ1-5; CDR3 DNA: TGTGCCAGCAGCTTAGATCTGAGGCATCAGCCCCAGCATTTT; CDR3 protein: CASSLDLRHQPQHF
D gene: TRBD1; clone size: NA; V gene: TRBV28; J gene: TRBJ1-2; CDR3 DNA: TGTGCCAGCAGTTCTGGGACAGGGGATGGCTACACCTTC; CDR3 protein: CASSSGTGDGYTF
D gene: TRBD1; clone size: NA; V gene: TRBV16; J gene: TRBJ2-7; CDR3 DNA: TGTGCCAGCAGCCAATCGGGGGCAGGGGGCTACGAGCAGTACTTC; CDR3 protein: CASSQSGAGGYEQYF
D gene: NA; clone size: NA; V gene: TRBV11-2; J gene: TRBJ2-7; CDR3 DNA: TGTGCCAGCAGCTTAGGTCCGGGGGACTCCTACGAGCAGTACTTC; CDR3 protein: CASSLGPGDSYEQYF
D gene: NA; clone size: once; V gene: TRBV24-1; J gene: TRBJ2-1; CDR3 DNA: TGTGCCACCAGTGATATACAGGGCTCCGAGCAGTTCTTC; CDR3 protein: CATSDIQGSEQFF
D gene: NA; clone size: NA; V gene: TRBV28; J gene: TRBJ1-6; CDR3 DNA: TGTGCCAGCAGTTCCGGTGTACGAGGGACACCCCTCCACTTT; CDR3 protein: CASSSGVRGTPLHF
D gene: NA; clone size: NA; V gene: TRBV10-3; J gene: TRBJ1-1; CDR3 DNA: TGTGCCATCAGTGGGGCAGGGCCGAACACTGAAGCTTTCTTT; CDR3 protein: CAISGAGPNTEAFF
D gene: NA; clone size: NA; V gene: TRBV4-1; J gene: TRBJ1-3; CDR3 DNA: TGCGCCAGCAGCAACCTGGGGACAACTGGAAACACCATATATTTT; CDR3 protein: CASSNLGTTGNTIYF
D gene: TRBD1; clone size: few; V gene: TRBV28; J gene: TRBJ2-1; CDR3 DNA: TGTGCCAGCAGCCCTCCGGACAGGTTATACAATGAGCAGTTCTTC; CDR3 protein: CASSPPDRLYNEQFF
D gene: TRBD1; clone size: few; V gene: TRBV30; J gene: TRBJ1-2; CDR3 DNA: TGTGCCTGGAGTCGGACAGGGGGCTATGGCTACACCTTC; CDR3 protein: CAWSRTGGYGYTF
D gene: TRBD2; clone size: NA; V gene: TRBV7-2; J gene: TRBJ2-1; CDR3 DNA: TGTGCCAGCAGGGGAGTAGCGGGAATCTACAATGAGCAGTTCTTC; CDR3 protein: CASRGVAGIYNEQFF